This TCR beta chain came from a study of graft-versus-host responses after intestinal transplantation. The study's findings and limits: Some GvH clones were seen earlier in gut or blood, suggesting intestinal origin.

Sequencing used immunoSEQ multiplex PCR; TCRdb keeps in-frame clones, though not all of them. The sample lists some 45,000 clones, more than 85% occurring once. With respect to this clone: What it recognizes is unknown.

CDR3 size: 14 residues. V lost 6 bases, J lost 6 bases, and 7 bases stayed unmatched. Germline CDR1 and CDR2: MDHEN and SYDVKM. This sequence was found in a human patient who received an intestinal transplant, so some T cells may come from the graft donor. The genes are TRBV28 and TRBJ1-2; 10 positions match TRBD1. The starting material was PBMCs, obtained 524 days after transplant. CDR3 bases: TGTGCCAGCAGCCACCCGGGACAGGGGAATGGCTACACCTTC. Its protein product is CASSHPGQGNGYTF.